A single sample gave rise to the 32 T cell receptor beta chains below, sequenced in a study of vaccination effects on CD4 cells after COVID-19. With the ViraFEST assay, the study expanded antigen-specific CD4+ T cells using viral peptide pools, then sequenced them. After more than 9 days in culture, the CD4+ T cells were isolated. Infection with SARS-CoV-2 occurred in the person between March and December 2020, and PCR confirmed it. Libraries were prepared by immunoSEQ multiplex PCR; TCRdb keeps only in-frame clonotypes and omits some of them. The profile shows 22,000 or so clones, roughly 69% of them singletons. Antigens of these TCRs are unknown. Sequences were derived from CD4+ T cells from PBMCs cultured with a peptide pool, sampled before COVID-19 vaccination. The receptor source for this set is a human donor who had a prior SARS-CoV-2 infection.

The V gene is TRBV4-3, the J gene TRBJ2-3, with 7 bases lining up with TRBD2. J lost 2 bases, V lost 6 bases, and 8 bases had no gene match. The CDR3 spans 15 residues. In germline, CDR1 is LGHNA, CDR2 YSLEER. This CDR3 is CASRPGGAPTDTQYF. In DNA, the CDR3 is TGCGCCAGCAGACCGGGGGGAGCGCCCACAGATACGCAGTATTTT.

In its sample, this clone was seen a few times. The CDR3 sequence is CASSLSGSSSYEQYF. The CDR3 nucleotides read TGTGCCAGCAGTCTTAGCGGGAGTTCTTCCTACGAGCAGTACTTC. The chain is built from TRBV6-5 and TRBJ2-7; 9 positions agree with TRBD2. V was pared by 5 bases and J by 1 base, with 6 bases of the junction left unmatched. This CDR3 is 15 amino acids long. From germline, CDR1 is MNHEY and CDR2 SVGAGI.

V gene TRBV5-1 combines with J gene TRBJ2-7; either TRBD1 or TRBD2 may fit D (6 bases each). The CDR3 covers 14 residues. V was cut by 6 bases and J by 0 bases, with 13 bases left in between. Germline values: CDR1 SGHRS, CDR2 YFSETQ. The CDR3 sequence is CASNRGDASYEQYF. For the CDR3, the DNA is TGCGCCAGCAATAGGGGGGACGCCTCCTACGAGCAGTACTTC.

This clone was observed a single time. The chain joins TRBV7-2 to TRBJ2-5; 8 nucleotides match TRBD2. Germline trimming cut 2 bases from V and 0 bases from J; bases unmatched to any gene: 11. The CDR3 spans 18 residues. The germline V gene has CDR1 SGHTA and CDR2 FQGNSA. The chain's CDR3 is CASSLMGYSGGYQETQYF. DNA of the CDR3: TGTGCCAGCAGCTTAATGGGTTACTCGGGGGGGTACCAAGAGACCCAGTACTTC.

This clone has just a few counts. The gene calls are TRBV19 and TRBJ1-5; D is uncertain. With 5 bases removed from V and 4 bases from J, the gap between germline ends came to 9 bases. The CDR3 has 13 residues. The germline CDR1 and CDR2 sequences are LNHDA and SQIVND (reference sequence). The CDR3 loop reads CASSPWSNQPQHF. DNA for the CDR3: TGTGCCAGTAGTCCCTGGAGTAATCAGCCCCAGCATTTT.

The rearrangement uses TRBV4-3 and TRBJ1-2; weak D call: TRBD1 (5 bases). Germline V gene sequence: CDR1 LGHNA, CDR2 YSLEER. Between the trimmed V and J ends, which lost 0 bases and 4 bases, there was a span of 12 bases. The CDR3 is 15 residues long. The CDR3 region is CASSQDIRASYGYTF. The CDR3 DNA sequence: TGCGCCAGCAGCCAAGACATCAGGGCCAGCTATGGCTACACCTTC.

This sequence joins TRBV5-1 and TRBJ1-2; D possibly corresponds to TRBD1 (6 bases). The CDR3 runs to 14 residues. The V end was cut by 2 bases, the J end by 4 bases, with 12 bases between. Germline V gene sequence: CDR1 SGHRS, CDR2 YFSETQ. The CDR3 is CASSFGQLSYGYTF. CDR3 DNA sequence: TGCGCCAGCAGCTTTGGACAGTTGAGCTATGGCTACACCTTC.

The chain is built from TRBV18 and TRBJ1-5; D unclear. Germline V gives CDR1 KGHSH, CDR2 LQKENI. V lost 2 bases and J lost 4, with 12 bases in between. This CDR3 is built from 15 residues. The CDR3 spells CASSPADGRNQPQHF. CDR3 in DNA: TGTGCCAGCTCACCAGCGGACGGCCGTAATCAGCCCCAGCATTTT. Together with reference TRBV18 and TRBJ1-5, the CDR3 gives the full variable domain: NAGVMQNPRHLVRRRGQEARLRCSPMKGHSHVYWYRQLPEEGLKFMVYLQKENIIDESGMPKERFSAEFPKEGPSILRIQQVVRGDSAAYFCASSPADGRNQPQHFGDGTRLSIL.

The chain joins TRBV4-2 to TRBJ2-3, with D possibly matching TRBD2 (6 bases). V was trimmed by 5 bases and J by 0 bases, leaving 15 bases between them. CDR1 and CDR2 (germline): LGHNA, YNFKEQ. CDR3 length: 16 amino acids. Written as DNA, the CDR3 is TGTGCCAGCAGCGCGGGTGTAGCGGATAGCACAGATACGCAGTATTTT. Encoded protein: CASSAGVADSTDTQYF.

The chain uses TRBV5-1 and TRBJ2-1; D is unresolved. Germline CDR1 reads SGHRS; CDR2 reads YFSETQ. V was clipped by 3 bases and J by 2 bases, with 3 bases between them. The CDR3 runs 12 residues. The CDR3 loop reads CASSSTYNEQFF. CDR3 nucleotides: TGCGCCAGCAGCTCTACCTACAATGAGCAGTTCTTC.

V is TRBV9 and J is TRBJ1-2; TRBD1 agrees at 10 bases. The V and J ends lost 3 bases and 7 bases, in that order; junction bases with no gene match: 9. CDR3 length: 15 residues. Germline V lookup: CDR1 SGDLS, CDR2 YYNGEE. DNA of the CDR3: TGTGCCAGCAGCGGGAGCGGGACAGGGGCTTCTGGCTACACCTTC. Translating it yields CASSGSGTGASGYTF.

This clone was observed a single time. The rearrangement links TRBV11-2 to TRBJ1-4; D possibly corresponds to TRBD1 (5 bases). There are 15 residues in the CDR3. V gave up 4 bases and J gave up 3 bases, with 12 bases separating them. Looked up from germline, CDR1 is SGHAT and CDR2 is FQNNGV. The CDR3 sequence: CASSSRSGPNEKLFF. DNA for the CDR3: TGTGCCAGCAGCTCAAGGTCGGGGCCTAATGAAAAACTGTTTTTT.

The genes are TRBV4-2 and TRBJ1-2; maybe TRBD1 (5 bases). The germline V and J ends were trimmed by 0 bases and 0 bases, with 11 bases remaining between them. Germline CDR1 and CDR2: LGHNA and YNFKEQ. The CDR3 length is 16 residues. This CDR3 is CASSQDGGTPNYGYTF. CDR3 nucleotide sequence: TGTGCCAGCAGCCAAGATGGGGGGACTCCTAACTATGGCTACACCTTC.

This chain connects TRBV5-1 to TRBJ1-4; D not resolved. V shed 0 bases and J shed 8 bases, with 14 bases lying between them. The CDR3 totals 15 residues. Germline V gene data show CDR1 as SGHRS and CDR2 as YFSETQ. The CDR3 region has the DNA TGCGCCAGCAGCTTGGTGTCCGGATTTGGGGAAAAACTGTTTTTT. Its translation: CASSLVSGFGEKLFF.

In DNA form, the CDR3 reads TGTGCCAGCGCCCCCTCCAGGGAATTTAGTGCAGATACGCAGTATTTT. It translates to CASAPSREFSADTQYF. The genes are TRBV5-4 and TRBJ2-3; TRBD1 is a possible D gene (5 bases). Germline lookup yields CDR1 SGHNT and CDR2 YYREEE (reference sequence). This CDR3 has 16 residues. V lost 7 bases and J lost 4, with 22 bases in between.

The chain uses TRBV28 and TRBJ1-1; the match to TRBD1 covers 8 bases. The CDR3 loop spans 13 amino acids. Germline V gene data show CDR1 as MDHEN and CDR2 as SYDVKM. V lost 8 bases, J lost 4 bases, and 6 bases stayed unmatched. In DNA form, the CDR3 reads TGTGCCAGCTACGGACAGGGCTTCACTGAAGCTTTCTTT. It yields the protein CASYGQGFTEAFF.

J is TRBJ2-1 and V is TRBV30; the D is unclear. V lost 0 bases, J lost 8 bases, and 11 bases lay in between. Germline values: CDR1 GTSNPN, CDR2 SVGIG (reference sequence). The CDR3 totals 13 residues. The CDR3 DNA reads as TGTGCCTGGAGTGTAAGGACCCAGGATGAGCAGTTCTTC. Translating gives CAWSVRTQDEQFF.

The chain couples TRBV2 to TRBJ1-6; D uncertain. Trimming shortened V by 4 bases and J by 6 bases, and 10 bases separated the two germline ends. Germline V CDR1 and CDR2: SNHLY, FYNNEI. The CDR3 has 14 residues. In DNA form, the CDR3 reads TGTGCCAGCAGTGGAAGGAGAGGTAATTCACCCCTCCACTTT. Translated: CASSGRRGNSPLHF.

The chain has TRBV5-1 and TRBJ2-2; tentative D call: TRBD2 (5 bases). Germline CDR1 reads SGHRS; CDR2 reads YFSETQ. The CDR3 covers 16 residues. V was shortened by 5 bases and J by 6 bases, with 20 bases between the two germline ends. The CDR3: CASRDPRVPGAGELFF. In DNA form, the CDR3 reads TGCGCCAGCAGGGATCCCCGGGTCCCCGGGGCCGGGGAGCTGTTTTTT. Complete variable domain (other parts from reference TRBV5-1 and TRBJ2-2): KAGVTQTPRYLIKTRGQQVTLSCSPISGHRSVSWYQQTPGQGLQFLFEYFSETQRNKGNFPGRFSGRQFSNSRSEMNVSTLELGDSALYLCASRDPRVPGAGELFFGEGSRLTVL.

V usage is TRBV7-3 and J usage is TRBJ2-5; 15 bases match TRBD2. Looked up from germline, CDR1 is SGHTA and CDR2 is FQGTGA. V lost 2 bases to trimming and J lost 2 bases; unmatched junction nucleotides: 3. The CDR3 extends over 17 amino acids. The CDR3 bases are TGTGCCAGCAGCTTAGGACTAGCGGGAGGGAGTCAAGAGACCCAGTACTTC. This gives the protein CASSLGLAGGSQETQYF.

The chain combines TRBV5-4 with TRBJ2-2; TRBD2 aligns across 14 bases. CDR3 length: 17 amino acids. The V segment lost 4 bases and the J segment 2 bases; nucleotides outside the gene matches: 4. Germline loops: CDR1 SGHNT, CDR2 YYREEE (reference sequence). CDR3 nucleotide sequence: TGTGCCAGCAGCGCGGGACTAGCGGGAGTAAACACCGGGGAGCTGTTTTTT. As protein: CASSAGLAGVNTGELFF.

This clone was observed a few times. The CDR3 coding sequence is TGTGCCAGCAGCTTAACCGGGACTAAGCAGTTCTTC. Protein: CASSLTGTKQFF. The rearrangement uses TRBV7-2 and TRBJ2-1; 7 positions match TRBD2. Germline values: CDR1 SGHTA, CDR2 FQGNSA. The CDR3 sequence is 12 residues long. The junction had 3 bases not matched to a gene; V was cut back by 2 bases and J by 11 bases.

The rearrangement joins TRBV2 to TRBJ1-1; D gene uncertain. Germline V gives CDR1 SNHLY, CDR2 FYNNEI. Trimming took off 6 bases at V and 4 bases at J, with 12 bases between the two ends. This CDR3 comprises 13 residues. CDR3 residues: CASSLDPGTEAFF. The DNA for the CDR3 is TGTGCCAGCAGCCTAGACCCTGGCACTGAAGCTTTCTTT.

CDR3 sequence (DNA): TGCAGCGTTGAAGATCCGCGACTCTCTGACGAGCAGTACTTC. It encodes CSVEDPRLSDEQYF. The chain combines TRBV29-1 with TRBJ2-7; no firm D call. The CDR3 runs 14 residues. Germline CDR1 reads SQVTM; CDR2 reads ANQGSEA. Trimming stripped 0 bases from V and 5 bases from J, with 14 bases between.

The chain joins TRBV28 to TRBJ1-4; the match to TRBD1 covers 8 bases. Germline CDR1 is MDHEN and CDR2 is SYDVKM. The CDR3 totals 16 residues. Trimming at V came to 4 bases and at J to 8 bases, leaving 12 bases not matched to a gene. The CDR3 DNA reads as TGTGCCAGCAGTTCCCTCTACAGGGGGGGGAGGGAAAAACTGTTTTTT. Protein: CASSSLYRGGREKLFF.

This chain links TRBV15 with TRBJ1-5; TRBD1 agrees at 8 bases. Trimming removed 1 base from V and 5 bases from J; junction bases left unmatched: 4. The germline gives CDR1 LNHNV, CDR2 YYDKDF (reference sequence). The CDR3 spans 15 residues. The CDR3 reads CATSRGQGWDQPQHF. The CDR3 nucleotides read TGTGCCACCAGCAGAGGACAGGGGTGGGATCAGCCCCAGCATTTT.

The chain links TRBV14 to TRBJ1-1; TRBD1 matches at 9 bases. Germline CDR1 reads SGHDN; CDR2 reads FVKESK. The V segment lost 1 base and the J segment 1 base; nucleotides outside the gene matches: 1. The CDR3 is made up of 15 amino acids. CDR3 DNA: TGTGCCAGCAGCCAAGCGACAGGGGGGAACACTGAAGCTTTCTTT. Encoded protein: CASSQATGGNTEAFF.

The CDR3 sequence is CASSTQGAGIYGYTF. Here the CDR3 DNA reads TGTGCCAGCAGCACCCAGGGGGCGGGGATATATGGCTACACCTTC. This chain links TRBV7-2 with TRBJ1-2, with 8 bases identical to TRBD1. CDR1 is SGHTA, CDR2 FQGNSA, per germline. V trimming: 5 bases; J trimming: 5 bases; junction bases outside the gene matches: 10. The CDR3 consists of 15 residues.

In its sample, this clone was seen a few times. The V and J genes are TRBV2 and TRBJ2-7; 10 nucleotides match TRBD1. CDR3 length equals 15 residues. Per germline, CDR1 SNHLY and CDR2 FYNNEI. V gave up 6 bases and J gave up 5 bases; unmatched junction bases: 10. CDR3 bases: TGTGCCAGCAGCACGGGACAGGGGACGAAAAACGAGCAGTACTTC. Its protein product is CASSTGQGTKNEQYF.

J is TRBJ1-2 and V is TRBV28; D gene ambiguous. The ends were cut back, 3 bases at V and 8 bases at J, with 13 bases in the middle. Germline CDR1 is MDHEN and CDR2 is SYDVKM. This CDR3 spans 13 amino acids. The CDR3 DNA is TGTGCCAGCAGTTTTCTAGCAGGAAACGGCTACACCTTC. Translation: CASSFLAGNGYTF.

CDR3 bases: TGCGCCAGCAGCAGAGGACTAGCGAGCTACGAGCAGTACTTC. Residues: CASSRGLASYEQYF. This chain connects TRBV5-1 to TRBJ2-7, with 9 bases matching TRBD2. The V segment lost 4 bases and the J segment 3 bases; nucleotides outside the gene matches: 5. CDR3 length: 14 residues. Germline V gene sequence: CDR1 SGHRS, CDR2 YFSETQ.

The rearrangement links TRBV27 to TRBJ2-2; tentatively, D is TRBD1 or TRBD2 (6 bases each). The CDR3 is made up of 13 amino acids. The germline gives CDR1 MNHEY, CDR2 SMNVEV (reference sequence). Trimming stripped 2 bases from V and 8 bases from J, with 9 bases between. The CDR3 spells CASSLGGLGELFF. DNA of the CDR3: TGTGCCAGCAGTTTAGGGGGGCTTGGGGAGCTGTTTTTT.